The following is a T cell receptor (beta chain) sequence with its context. V lost 6 bases, J lost 5 bases, and 23 bases lay in between. Looked up from germline, CDR1 is MDHEN and CDR2 is SYDVKM. This CDR3 spans 16 amino acids. This specimen comes from a study of shared clonotypes between healthy human individuals. Assay used: immunoSEQ multiplex PCR; TCRdb lists only in-frame clones, some missing. The sample lists 550,000 to 750,000 clones; less than 97% were seen once. Terminally differentiated effector memory CD45RA+ cells were left out of the naive CD8 fraction, which was CD45RO-negative and positively selected for CCR7.

This clonotype originated in a woman aged 25 to 39 in good health. The chain recombines TRBV28 with TRBJ2-7, with D maybe TRBD1 (6 bases). Sequencing input: naive CD8+ T cells sorted from blood. This chain's CDR3 is CASRTQDSLGTDEQYF. CDR3 nucleotides: TGTGCCAGCAGGACCCAGGACAGTTTGGGGACCGACGAGCAGTACTTC.